What follows are 13 T cell receptor beta chains derived from one specimen sequenced in a study of tumor and adjacent non-tumor tissue in lung cancer. The template was RNA from unsorted bulk tissue. This non-tumor lung sample came from over 3 cm beyond the tumor edge. Three rounds of nested PCR, following a modified ARM-PCR protocol, produced the TCRbeta library. TCRdb ran MiXCR on the multiplex PCR reads and lists one entry per CDR3 protein. Of 90,000 to 100,000 distinct CDR3 sequences listed, 80% are singletons. Sequenced: distant non-tumor lung tissue. These TCRs come from a man aged 55-75 years with small cell lung cancer.

The table lists this clonotype with a count of one. The final CDR3 position lacks the conserved phenylalanine or tryptophan, pointing to a likely read error. The chain uses TRBV5-1 and TRBJ2-7, with D possibly TRBD1 on 6 matching bases. Germline CDR1 reads SGHRS; CDR2 reads YFSETQ. Trimming took 0 bases from V and 3 from J, leaving 10 bases between them. This CDR3 has 14 residues. CDR3 loop: CASSLEPTGYEQYS. CDR3 bases: TGCGCCAGCAGCTTGGAACCGACAGGCTACGAGCAGTACTCC.

In the case of this clonotype: Sequence at one end of the junction differs from germline and may be a read error. The gene calls are TRBV5-6 and TRBJ1-4; no firm D call. Germline V CDR1 and CDR2: SGHDT, YYEEEE. The CDR3 covers 14 residues. CDR3 DNA sequence: TGTGCCAGCAGTTACGACGGGGAGAATGGAAAACTGTTTTTT. Protein: CASSYDGENGKLFF. Full variable domain (outside the CDR3, taken from reference TRBV5-6 and TRBJ1-4): DAGVTQSPTHLIKTRGQQVTLRCSPKSGHDTVSWYQQALGQGPQFIFQYYEEEERQRGNFPDRFSGHQFPNYSSELNVNALLLGDSALYLCASSYDGENGKLFFGSGTQLSVL.

In this sample, this clonotype turned up once. The junction and the germline gene differ at one end; a read error may be behind it. The J gene is TRBJ2-1, the V gene TRBV12-3 or TRBV12-4, with 7 bases lining up with TRBD2. There are 15 residues in the CDR3. The CDR3 DNA sequence: TGTGCCAGCAGTTTATATCAACGGGAGAGCGGGGAGCAGTCCTTC. This encodes CASSLYQRESGEQSF.

Worth noting for this clonotype: One end of the junction varies from germline; a read error may be responsible. V usage is TRBV4-2 and J usage is TRBJ2-2; a weak D match, TRBD2 (6 bases). The germline V gene has CDR1 LGHNA and CDR2 YNFKEQ. This CDR3 is 16 amino acids long. The CDR3 protein is CASSQDLRVNTGELIF. In DNA form, the CDR3 reads TGTGCCAGTAGCCAAGATCTGAGGGTCAACACGGGGGAGCTGATTTTT.

Note on this clonotype: One base away lies a much larger clone, so this may be a sequencing read error. The J gene is TRBJ2-2, the V gene TRBV20-1, with 11 bases aligning to TRBD2. CDR1 DFQATT and CDR2 SNEGSKA come from the germline V gene (reference sequence). The CDR3 consists of 16 residues. The CDR3, as DNA: TGCAGTACTAGGGGGACTAGCGGTCCCGCGGGCGGGGAGCTGTTTTTT. It translates to CSTRGTSGPAGGELFF.

The chain combines TRBV6-1 with TRBJ1-5; 7 bases line up with TRBD1. Per germline, CDR1 MNHNS and CDR2 SASEGT. J lost 9 bases, V lost 7 bases, and 12 bases had no gene match. The CDR3 sequence is 14 residues long. The CDR3 reads CASTRQGVYPPQHF. CDR3 in DNA: TGTGCCAGCACTCGACAGGGAGTCTATCCGCCCCAGCATTTT.

In the case of this clonotype: At one boundary the junction diverges from the germline segment, which might be a read error. V is TRBV11-2 and J is TRBJ2-1; D not certain. The CDR3 length is 17 residues. Germline V gene data show CDR1 as SGHAT and CDR2 as FQNNGV. The CDR3 DNA follows: TGTGCCAGCAGCTTAGTGACTGCCCAAAGCTCCTACGATGAGCAGTTCTTC. Translated: CASSLVTAQSSYDEQFF.

This clonotype has only one observation. This likely comes from a read error, as the CDR3 has no conserved phenylalanine or tryptophan at its end. The chain employs TRBV6-6 and TRBJ1-2; TRBD1 might be the D (5 bases). The CDR3 extends over 15 amino acids. With 2 bases removed from V and 3 bases from J, the gap between germline ends came to 13 bases. Germline CDR1 and CDR2: MNHNY and SVGAGI (reference sequence). CDR3 protein: CASSYNPGTDYGYTY. Here the CDR3 DNA reads TGTGCCAGCAGTTACAACCCCGGGACGGACTATGGCTACACCTAC.

Points on this clonotype: Mismatch with germline at one junction end may stem from a read error. V usage is TRBV7-9 and J usage is TRBJ2-5; 10 nucleotides match TRBD2. CDR1 is SEHNR and CDR2 is FQNEAQ in the germline V gene (reference sequence). The CDR3 is 17 amino acids. The CDR3 region is CTSSPGLAFGVKETQYF. CDR3 bases: TGTACCAGCAGCCCGGGACTAGCGTTTGGTGTGAAAGAGACCCAATACTTC.

This clonotype was seen at least ten times. V usage is TRBV6-4 and J usage is TRBJ2-1; 13 bases map to TRBD2. The germline gives CDR1 MRHNA, CDR2 SNTAGT. Trimming took 3 bases from V and 4 from J; bases not matched to a gene: 0. This CDR3 region has 15 residues. The CDR3: CASSEGLAGYNEQFF. The DNA for the CDR3 is TGTGCCAGCAGTGAGGGACTAGCGGGGTACAATGAGCAGTTCTTC.

Regarding this clonotype: One end of the junction is discordant with germline, which a read error may explain. The V call is TRBV20-1, the J call TRBJ2-2, with TRBD2 as a possible D gene (6 bases). The CDR3 is made up of 13 amino acids. Germline assignment: CDR1 DFQATT and CDR2 SNEGSKA (reference sequence). The CDR3 is CSAYRVCGGELSF. The CDR3 DNA is TGCAGTGCCTATAGGGTGTGCGGCGGGGAGCTGTCTTTT.

In this sample, this clonotype turned up once. It is likely a read error, because the conserved phenylalanine at the end of the CDR3 is missing. This CDR3 is CASSLSAGMNIEAFY. The DNA of the CDR3 is TGTGCCAGCAGCTTATCAGCAGGAATGAACATTGAAGCTTTCTAT. The genes are TRBV11-2 and TRBJ1-1; the D is unclear. The CDR3 consists of 15 residues. The germline V gene encodes CDR1 SGHAT and CDR2 FQNNGV.

This clonotype was seen repeatedly, ten times or more. The chain combines TRBV20-1 with TRBJ2-1; D not certain. The CDR3 is 16 amino acids. V shed 2 bases and J shed 0 bases, with 14 bases lying between them. The germline V gene encodes CDR1 DFQATT and CDR2 SNEGSKA (reference sequence). The DNA for the CDR3 is TGCAGTGCTAGACCTTTCGGAGCCAGCTCCTACAATGAGCAGTTCTTC. Translated: CSARPFGASSYNEQFF.